The rows below give T cell receptor beta chains drawn from one sample of a study of Ad26.COV2.S vaccination and SARS-CoV-2 variants. Measured with immunoSEQ multiplex PCR; TCRdb has only the in-frame clones, and not every one. The table lists over 350,000 clones, roughly nine tenths of them singletons. The sample consisted of peripheral blood, taken in a trial of Ad26.COV2.S vaccine versus placebo. The receptors were gathered from a person between 18 and 60 years old who received the Ad26.COV2.S COVID-19 vaccine or a placebo. Each CDR3 is given with its conserved first and last residue. D genes are given only for firm matches. A clone size is listed for some rows: how often the clone was seen (once, few, many), or a class if it is expanded.

j_call clone_size cdr3_length v_call d_call cdr3_aa cdr3_nt
TRBJ1-5 NA 15 TRBV7-9 NA CASSAGAGVAQPQHF TGTGCCAGCAGCGCAGGGGCAGGGGTGGCTCAGCCCCAGCATTTT
TRBJ1-2 NA 13 TRBV3-1/TRBV3-2 NA CASSFSGSGGYTF TGTGCCAGCAGCTTTAGTGGGTCCGGTGGCTACACCTTC
TRBJ2-3 NA 12 TRBV7-9 NA CASSLEGDTQYF TGTGCCAGCAGCTTAGAGGGAGATACGCAGTATTTT
TRBJ2-2 once 15 TRBV11-3 TRBD1 CASSRQGELTGELFF TGTGCCAGCAGCAGACAGGGTGAACTCACCGGGGAGCTGTTTTTT
TRBJ1-4 NA 14 TRBV2 TRBD1 CASSVDRANEKLFF TGTGCCAGCAGTGTAGACAGGGCCAATGAAAAACTGTTTTTT
TRBJ1-2 NA 14 TRBV5-1 NA CASSAGRGALGYTF TGCGCCAGCAGCGCCGGTCGGGGGGCACTTGGCTACACCTTC
TRBJ1-2 NA 14 TRBV4-1 TRBD1 CASSRGQGDYGYTF TGCGCCAGCAGCCGAGGACAGGGGGACTATGGCTACACCTTC
TRBJ2-5 few 19 TRBV11-2 TRBD2 CASSSRTSIVYMNQETQYF TGTGCCAGCAGCTCTCGGACTAGTATAGTCTACATGAACCAAGAGACCCAGTACTTC
TRBJ2-7 NA 12 TRBV29-1 NA CSVELQDYEQYF TGCAGCGTTGAGTTACAGGACTACGAGCAGTACTTC
TRBJ2-3 few 11 TRBV30 NA CALDFKDTQYF TGTGCCTTGGACTTTAAGGATACGCAGTATTTT
TRBJ2-5 NA 15 TRBV7-9 NA CASSFGTLEQETQYF TGTGCCAGCAGTTTCGGGACACTTGAGCAAGAGACCCAGTACTTC
TRBJ2-7 NA 15 TRBV23-1 TRBD1 CASSQPGQAFDEQYF TGCGCCAGCAGTCAACCGGGACAGGCCTTTGACGAGCAGTACTTC
TRBJ1-2 NA 13 TRBV7-8 NA CASSLVTASGYTF TGTGCCAGCAGCTTAGTGACGGCCTCGGGCTACACCTTC
TRBJ2-3 NA 19 TRBV5-1 TRBD2 CASSFDTSGGQTGTDTQYF TGCGCCAGCAGCTTCGATACTAGCGGGGGCCAAACGGGAACAGATACGCAGTATTTT
TRBJ2-2 once 17 TRBV6-1 NA CASSEGIGGALTGELFF TGTGCCAGCAGTGAAGGGATAGGGGGGGCCCTCACCGGGGAGCTGTTTTTT
TRBJ1-5 few 14 TRBV7-2 NA CASSPEGGNAPQHF TGTGCCAGCAGCCCAGAGGGAGGGAACGCGCCCCAGCATTTT
TRBJ2-2 NA 16 TRBV18 NA CASSTPGTGVTGELFF TGTGCCAGCTCAACACCCGGGACCGGGGTTACCGGGGAGCTGTTTTTT
TRBJ1-5 few 14 TRBV19 TRBD1 CASRLTGGEGPQHF TGTGCCAGTAGGTTGACAGGGGGTGAGGGGCCCCAGCATTTT
TRBJ2-7 NA 18 TRBV7-2 TRBD2 CASSFVPGLAGGPYEQYF TGTGCCAGCAGCTTTGTCCCGGGACTAGCGGGGGGGCCCTACGAGCAGTACTTC
TRBJ1-2 NA 13 TRBV5-6 NA CASSYQGAYGYTF TGTGCCAGCAGCTATCAGGGAGCCTATGGCTACACCTTC
TRBJ2-3 NA 15 TRBV6-1 TRBD2 CASSDLAGGTDTQYF TGTGCCAGCAGTGATCTAGCGGGGGGTACAGATACGCAGTATTTT
TRBJ2-3 NA 15 TRBV24-1 TRBD2 CATGTSGGGTDTQYF TGTGCCACCGGCACTAGCGGGGGTGGCACAGATACGCAGTATTTT
TRBJ1-2 once 13 TRBV30 NA CAWNRGADYGYTF TGTGCCTGGAACCGGGGGGCGGACTATGGCTACACCTTC
TRBJ2-1 NA 14 TRBV6-5 TRBD1 CASQTGDRDNEQFF TGTGCCAGCCAGACAGGGGACCGGGACAATGAGCAGTTCTTC
TRBJ2-5 NA 12 TRBV2 NA CATGTEEETQYF TGTGCCACCGGAACCGAAGAGGAGACCCAGTACTTC
TRBJ2-7 NA 14 TRBV11-2 TRBD1 CASSNATGYYEQYF TGTGCCAGCAGCAACGCGACAGGGTACTACGAGCAGTACTTC
TRBJ2-3 NA 17 TRBV7-2 TRBD2 CASSLVAGGGATDTQYF TGTGCCAGCAGCTTAGTTGCTGGCGGGGGGGCCACAGATACGCAGTATTTT
TRBJ1-2 NA 15 TRBV4-3 TRBD1 CASSQDLAGGYGYTF TGCGCCAGCAGCCAAGATTTAGCAGGGGGATATGGCTACACCTTC
TRBJ1-3 NA 15 TRBV4-1 TRBD1 CASSQTGGAGNTIYF TGCGCCAGCAGTCAGACAGGGGGCGCTGGAAACACCATATATTTT
TRBJ1-6 once 14 TRBV27 NA CASSLREYNSPLHF TGTGCCAGCAGCCTAAGGGAATATAATTCACCCCTCCACTTT
TRBJ2-2 NA 15 TRBV5-4 NA CANSQGGDYTGELFF TGTGCCAACTCCCAGGGGGGGGACTACACCGGGGAGCTGTTTTTT
TRBJ2-3 NA 13 TRBV6-5 NA CASSGGRADTQYF TGTGCCTCGTCGGGGGGCAGGGCAGATACGCAGTATTTT
TRBJ1-3 NA 17 TRBV7-2 NA CASSEGGGEDLGNTIYF TGTGCCAGCAGCGAGGGCGGGGGCGAGGACTTAGGAAACACCATATATTTT
TRBJ1-1 NA 15 TRBV19 NA CATRDTLIENTEAFF TGTGCCACTAGGGACACCTTGATCGAGAACACTGAAGCTTTCTTT
TRBJ2-1 once 14 TRBV11-2 NA CASSLTRQTDEQFF TGTGCCAGCAGCTTAACGAGACAGACTGATGAGCAGTTCTTC
TRBJ1-1 NA 15 TRBV30 NA CAWSVLTVMGTEAFF TGTGCCTGGAGTGTACTTACGGTAATGGGGACTGAAGCTTTCTTT
TRBJ2-7 few 13 TRBV2 TRBD1 CASSRDRAYEQYF TGTGCCAGCAGCCGGGACAGGGCCTACGAGCAGTACTTC
TRBJ2-6 NA 15 TRBV2 TRBD1 CASRDRPTGANVLTF TGTGCCAGCCGGGACAGGCCTACTGGGGCCAACGTCCTGACTTTC
TRBJ2-7 NA 14 TRBV6-2/TRBV6-3 NA CASSDGTSSYEQYF TGTGCCAGCAGTGACGGGACGTCCTCCTACGAGCAGTACTTC
TRBJ1-2 NA 13 TRBV27 NA CASSPGANYGYTF TGTGCCAGCAGCCCGGGTGCTAACTATGGCTACACCTTC
TRBJ2-1 few 12 TRBV7-2 NA CASSPSLGVAFF TGTGCCAGCAGCCCTTCGTTAGGGGTTGCGTTCTTC
TRBJ1-1 NA 12 TRBV18 NA CASSPPRREAFF TGTGCCAGCTCACCACCGAGGAGGGAAGCTTTCTTT
TRBJ1-2 NA 14 TRBV2 TRBD1 CASKGTVTNYGYTF TGTGCCAGCAAGGGGACAGTCACTAACTATGGCTACACCTTC
TRBJ2-5 NA 13 TRBV6-6 NA CASTRREQETQYF TGTGCCAGCACCCGGAGGGAGCAAGAGACCCAGTACTTC
TRBJ1-6 NA 13 TRBV7-9 TRBD1 CASKDRGLSPLHF TGTGCCAGTAAGGACAGGGGGCTCTCACCCCTCCACTTT
TRBJ1-2 NA 16 TRBV19 NA CASSLISEDLFYGYTF TGTGCCAGTAGTCTTATCTCGGAAGATTTATTCTATGGCTACACCTTC
TRBJ2-7 NA 18 TRBV7-8 TRBD1 CASSAGTRTGTASYEQYF TGTGCCAGCAGCGCAGGAACCCGGACCGGGACAGCTTCCTACGAGCAGTACTTC
TRBJ2-2 NA 13 TRBV7-9 TRBD2 CASSRSGAGELFF TGTGCCAGCAGCCGGAGCGGGGCCGGGGAGCTGTTTTTT
TRBJ2-7 NA 15 TRBV7-8 NA CASSRRGTGSYEQYF TGTGCCAGCAGCCGGCGTGGTACAGGGAGCTACGAGCAGTACTTC
TRBJ1-4 NA 15 TRBV25-1 NA CASSEPQGMTEKLFF TGTGCCAGCAGTGAGCCCCAGGGAATGACTGAAAAACTGTTTTTT
TRBJ1-4 NA 15 TRBV11-2 TRBD1 CASTPTMGQGPKLFF TGTGCCAGCACCCCCACAATGGGACAGGGGCCTAAACTGTTTTTT
TRBJ1-6 NA 15 TRBV7-2 NA CASSPGTRFNSPLHF TGTGCCAGCAGTCCCGGGACGCGATTTAATTCACCCCTCCACTTT
TRBJ1-2 NA 16 TRBV6-5 NA CASSYSWGDMDYGYTF TGTGCCAGCAGTTACTCGTGGGGGGATATGGACTATGGCTACACCTTC
TRBJ2-5 NA 14 TRBV7-8 NA CASRQRGGQETQYF TGTGCCAGCAGACAAAGGGGCGGTCAAGAGACCCAGTACTTC
TRBJ2-5 NA 15 TRBV4-1 NA CASSPLWGAQETQYF TGCGCCAGCAGCCCCCTCTGGGGGGCCCAAGAGACCCAGTACTTC